What follows are 27 T cell receptor beta chains derived from one specimen sequenced in a study of cytomegalovirus exposure and HLA in healthy donors. The PCR employed 60 Vbeta primers together with 13 Jbeta primers. Some clones are missing from TCRdb's copy, which holds only in-frame ones; the method was immunoSEQ multiplex PCR. Here the sample spans 120,000 or so clones, 80% being singletons. Material: PBMCs. The receptors come from a man aged 30 to 45 in good health and CMV-seropositive.

V gene TRBV27 combines with J gene TRBJ1-2; 8 nucleotides match TRBD1. The CDR3 length is 17 residues. CDR1 MNHEY and CDR2 SMNVEV come from the germline V gene (reference sequence). After removal of 6 bases from V and 0 bases from J, the junction contained 12 bases not matched to a gene. The CDR3 spells CASRDLIGQGSNYGYTF. DNA of the CDR3: TGTGCCAGCAGAGACCTGATTGGACAGGGCTCTAACTATGGCTACACCTTC.

The sample holds a few counts of this clone. The V call is TRBV5-6, the J call TRBJ1-2; D is ambiguous. This CDR3 has 12 amino acids. Germline CDR1 is SGHDT and CDR2 is YYEEEE. The V end was cut by 0 bases, the J end by 5 bases, with 5 bases between. DNA for the CDR3: TGTGCCAGCAGCTTGGCAGATTATGGCTACACCTTC. The encoded protein is CASSLADYGYTF.

This chain uses TRBV5-1 with TRBJ1-1; 8 positions match TRBD1. Germline V gene lookup returns CDR1 SGHRS and CDR2 YFSETQ. The V segment lost 4 bases and the J segment 5 bases; nucleotides outside the gene matches: 7. This CDR3 spans 14 amino acids. The CDR3 loop is CASSIQGEGTEAFF. The CDR3 nucleotides are TGCGCCAGCAGCATACAGGGGGAAGGAACTGAAGCTTTCTTT.

There are a few counts of this clone. V is TRBV18 and J is TRBJ2-1; 9 nucleotides line up with TRBD2. CDR1 and CDR2 (germline): KGHSH, LQKENI. The CDR3 totals 15 residues. Unmatched junction bases numbered 12, after V lost 3 bases and J lost 12 bases. The CDR3 loop reads CASSPSARSGGGQFF. CDR3 bases: TGTGCCAGCTCACCCTCGGCTCGTAGCGGGGGAGGGCAGTTCTTC.

The chain links TRBV2 to TRBJ1-1; TRBD1 matches at 9 bases. Germline CDR1 reads SNHLY; CDR2 reads FYNNEI. The length of the CDR3 is 13 residues. The junction had 1 base not matched to a gene; V was cut back by 5 bases and J by 3 bases. The CDR3 reads CASSRDRDTEAFF. In nucleotides, the CDR3 is TGTGCCAGCAGTCGGGACAGGGACACTGAAGCTTTCTTT.

Comments on this clone: The junction does not match germline at one end; this may be a read error. The genes are TRBV28 and TRBJ2-3; 10 positions agree with TRBD2. This CDR3 region has 12 residues. CDR1 and CDR2 (germline): MDHEN, SYDVKM. Here the CDR3 reads CASSSSGGRGDF. CDR3 coding DNA: TGTGCCAGCAGTTCTAGCGGGGGAAGGGGGGATTTT.

J is TRBJ2-5 and V is TRBV11-2; a weak D match, TRBD1 (5 bases). The germline V and J ends were trimmed by 5 bases and 0 bases, with 13 bases remaining between them. This CDR3 contains 15 residues. Germline lookup yields CDR1 SGHAT and CDR2 FQNNGV. The CDR3 loop reads CASSEPKTDQETQYF. The CDR3 DNA reads TGTGCCAGCAGCGAGCCTAAGACAGACCAAGAGACCCAGTACTTC.

This sequence joins TRBV27 and TRBJ1-1; 7 bases agree with TRBD1. The V and J ends lost 4 bases and 4 bases, in that order; junction bases with no gene match: 6. CDR3 length equals 14 residues. Germline CDR1 MNHEY, CDR2 SMNVEV (reference sequence). In DNA form, the CDR3 reads TGTGCCAGCAGTTCGACAGGGTTAAGCACTGAAGCTTTCTTT. Translated: CASSSTGLSTEAFF.

V gene TRBV5-6 combines with J gene TRBJ2-5, with D perhaps matching TRBD2 (7 bases). Trimming shortened V by 1 base and J by 4 bases, and 20 bases separated the two germline ends. The CDR3 loop spans 17 amino acids. The germline gives CDR1 SGHDT, CDR2 YYEEEE. CDR3 region: CASSLSGGLGRRETQYF. Written as DNA, the CDR3 is TGTGCCAGCAGCTTGTCGGGGGGCCTAGGGAGACGAGAGACCCAGTACTTC.

The V and J genes are TRBV27 and TRBJ2-7; 7 bases map to TRBD1. The germline V gene encodes CDR1 MNHEY and CDR2 SMNVEV (reference sequence). The CDR3 sequence is 13 residues long. The trim removed 3 bases at V and 3 bases at J, leaving 2 bases unmatched. The CDR3 DNA reads as TGTGCCAGCAGTTTGGGACAGTACTACGAGCAGTACTTC. Translation gives CASSLGQYYEQYF.

The rearrangement links TRBV27 to TRBJ1-1; D possibly corresponds to TRBD1 (6 bases). CDR3 length equals 16 residues. V was cut by 7 bases and J by 5 bases, with 23 bases left in between. Germline CDR1 reads MNHEY; CDR2 reads SMNVEV (reference sequence). The DNA for the CDR3 is TGTGCCAGCACCTTTAGGGGCCAACAGGGTCGTACTGAAGCTTTCTTT. This sequence encodes CASTFRGQQGRTEAFF.

Turning to this clone: Other DNA sequences of this sample code for an identical CDR3. The chain combines TRBV4-1 with TRBJ2-5; 7 bases fit TRBD1. The trim removed 1 base at V and 1 base at J, leaving 3 bases unmatched. Germline CDR1 and CDR2: MGHRA and YSYEKL. The CDR3 consists of 15 residues. The chain's CDR3 is CASSQGRQGQETQYF. The CDR3 nucleotides are TGCGCCAGCAGCCAAGGTCGACAGGGCCAAGAGACCCAGTACTTC.

The V gene is TRBV6-5, the J gene TRBJ2-1; possibly TRBD2 for D (6 bases). The germline V gene encodes CDR1 MNHEY and CDR2 SVGAGI. CDR3 size: 15 residues. With 6 bases removed from V and 8 bases from J, the gap between germline ends came to 20 bases. The CDR3 loop reads CASRRWRGFLDEQFF. CDR3 bases: TGTGCCAGCAGGCGGTGGCGGGGTTTTTTAGATGAGCAGTTCTTC.

V gene TRBV15 combines with J gene TRBJ1-5; 9 nucleotides match TRBD1. The CDR3 extends over 16 amino acids. V trimming: 2 bases; J trimming: 6 bases; junction bases outside the gene matches: 8. CDR1 is LNHNV and CDR2 is YYDKDF in the germline V gene (reference sequence). CDR3: CATSRSQGARGQPQHF. The CDR3 region has the DNA TGTGCCACCAGCAGATCACAGGGGGCGCGTGGTCAGCCCCAGCATTTT.

In its sample, this clone was seen once. The chain has TRBV13 and TRBJ1-2, with TRBD1 as a possible D gene (6 bases). Trimming removed 4 bases at V and 3 bases at J, with 12 bases between. The CDR3 totals 14 residues. CDR1 is PRHDT and CDR2 is FYEKMQ in the germline V gene (reference sequence). CDR3 amino acids: CASSSTWTDYGYTF. Here the CDR3 DNA reads TGTGCCAGCAGCTCGACGTGGACAGACTATGGCTACACCTTC.

This clone has more than one count but fewer than ten. V gene TRBV21-1 combines with J gene TRBJ2-7; the D call in the table, TRBD1, was not verified against the DNA. TRBV21-1 is listed as a pseudogene. The CDR3 length is 15 residues. For the CDR3, the DNA is TGTGCCAGCAGCAAATTCAGGACAGGGGGCGGTGAGCAGTACTTC. Translated, it gives CASSKFRTGGGEQYF.

This rearrangement joins TRBV5-6 to TRBJ1-6, with 9 bases lining up with TRBD1. Germline V lookup: CDR1 SGHDT, CDR2 YYEEEE. Trimming removed 5 bases from V and 10 bases from J; junction bases left unmatched: 10. This CDR3 spans 15 amino acids. The chain's CDR3 is CASSSDRGYGSPLHF. Here the CDR3 DNA reads TGTGCCAGCAGTTCCGACAGGGGGTACGGATCACCCCTCCACTTT. The complete variable domain, with remaining parts taken from reference TRBV5-6 and TRBJ1-6, reads DAGVTQSPTHLIKTRGQQVTLRCSPKSGHDTVSWYQQALGQGPQFIFQYYEEEERQRGNFPDRFSGHQFPNYSSELNVNALLLGDSALYLCASSSDRGYGSPLHFGNGTRLTVT.

The chain employs TRBV5-1 and TRBJ1-6, with 9 nucleotides matching TRBD1. V shed 9 bases and J 6 bases; nucleotides not matched to a gene: 10. From germline, CDR1 is SGHRS and CDR2 YFSETQ. The CDR3 loop spans 15 amino acids. CDR3 DNA sequence: TGCGCCATCGAAACAGGGGGCGCGGGTAATTCACCCCTCCACTTT. Protein sequence: CAIETGGAGNSPLHF.

The chain links TRBV19 to TRBJ1-5; D may be TRBD1 (5 bases). The CDR3 has 13 residues. Trimming removed 8 bases at V and 7 bases at J, with 15 bases between. Germline V lookup: CDR1 LNHDA, CDR2 SQIVND (reference sequence). The CDR3 DNA reads as TGTGCCAGTGTCCAGGGAAGTCACCAGCCCCAGCATTTT. Its protein product is CASVQGSHQPQHF.

This sequence joins TRBV7-3 and TRBJ2-1; TRBD1 agrees at 10 bases. Germline-derived CDR1 and CDR2 are SGHTA and FQGTGA. CDR3 size: 15 residues. The junction had 10 bases not matched to a gene; V was cut back by 5 bases and J by 9 bases. DNA for the CDR3: TGTGCCAGCAGCACCGGGACAGGGGCCAAGGGTGAGCAGTTCTTC. Protein product: CASSTGTGAKGEQFF.

The chain couples TRBV9 to TRBJ2-3, with TRBD2 matching 9 bases. CDR1 and CDR2 (germline): SGDLS, YYNGEE. The V segment lost 3 bases and the J segment 2 bases; nucleotides outside the gene matches: 7. The CDR3 has 16 residues. The chain's CDR3 is CASSELAGEITDTQYF. CDR3 sequence (DNA): TGTGCCAGCAGCGAGTTAGCGGGGGAAATCACAGATACGCAGTATTTT.

The chain uses TRBV19 and TRBJ1-3; possibly TRBD1 for D (5 bases). Germline CDR1 reads LNHDA; CDR2 reads SQIVND (reference sequence). CDR3 length equals 14 residues. Deletions cut 4 bases from V and 4 bases from J, with 11 bases between. The CDR3 region is CASSTRGIGNTIYF. DNA of the CDR3: TGTGCCAGTAGTACTAGGGGTATCGGAAACACCATATATTTT.

The chain's CDR3 is CASSRTGDDSPLHF. For the CDR3, the DNA is TGTGCCAGCAGTAGGACAGGGGACGATTCACCCCTCCACTTT. V gene TRBV6-1 combines with J gene TRBJ1-6, with 9 bases that match TRBD1. The germline gives CDR1 MNHNS, CDR2 SASEGT. This CDR3 is 14 amino acids long. V lost 5 bases, J lost 8 bases, and 4 bases stayed unmatched.

The rearrangement links TRBV6-4 to TRBJ2-3; TRBD1 aligns across 7 bases. V lost 2 bases, J lost 2 bases, and 4 bases stayed unmatched. The CDR3 loop spans 15 amino acids. Germline V gene sequence: CDR1 MRHNA, CDR2 SNTAGT. This CDR3 reads CASSDAQGFTDTQYF. CDR3 DNA sequence: TGTGCCAGCAGTGACGCACAGGGGTTCACAGATACGCAGTATTTT.

In this sample, this clone turned up a few times. The chain recombines TRBV15 with TRBJ1-2, with 8 bases identical to TRBD1. V lost 4 bases and J lost 8; bases outside the gene matches: 12. CDR3 length: 15 residues. CDR1 and CDR2 from the germline V gene are LNHNV and YYDKDF (reference sequence). CDR3 sequence (DNA): TGTGCCACCAGCACCCAATTCCAGGGGGCGGGCGGCTACACCTTC. Its protein product is CATSTQFQGAGGYTF. The whole variable domain, filled in from reference TRBV15 and TRBJ1-2, reads DAMVIQNPRYQVTQFGKPVTLSCSQTLNHNVMYWYQQKSSQAPKLLFHYYDKDFNNEADTPDNFQSRRPNTSFCFLDIRSPGLGDTAMYLCATSTQFQGAGGYTFGSGTRLTVV.

The V gene is TRBV10-2, the J gene TRBJ1-5; D unclear. Trimming took 10 bases from V and 6 from J, leaving 10 bases between them. The CDR3 is 11 amino acids. The germline CDR1 and CDR2 sequences are WSHSY and SAAADI. CDR3 in DNA: TGCGCCACCGGAGAGGTTCAGCCCCAGCATTTT. Protein: CATGEVQPQHF.

V gene TRBV10-3 combines with J gene TRBJ1-1; 12 bases are a match to TRBD1. Looked up from germline, CDR1 is ENHRY and CDR2 is SYGVKD. This CDR3 spans 15 amino acids. With V trimmed by 6 bases and J by 4 bases, 6 bases remained unmatched. The CDR3 region is CAIRRDRGQFTEAFF. CDR3 sequence (DNA): TGTGCCATCAGGAGGGACAGGGGGCAATTCACTGAAGCTTTCTTT.